The following is a T cell receptor beta chain sequence with its context. Its specificity is unknown. Described time point: week 5, during vaccination. A 20-mer mutant IDH1 peptide at 300 ug was injected subcutaneously with topical imiquimod. The sample originates from a study of a mutant IDH1 vaccine in newly diagnosed glioma. CDR3 length: 16 amino acids. V shed 0 bases and J shed 3 bases, with 14 bases lying between them. Germline lookup yields CDR1 MGHRA and CDR2 YSYEKL. Produced via immunoSEQ multiplex PCR; TCRdb's table is partial and in-frame only. The sample carries roughly 51,000 clones, around 82% recorded once.

Sample: PBMCs, taken from a glioma patient whose treatment included an IDH1 peptide vaccine. The receptor's source is a woman aged 18-29 years with glioma. Some clones in this sample may be carry-over from other donors' samples. The chain employs TRBV4-1 and TRBJ1-2; D might be TRBD1 (6 bases). CDR3 residues: CASSQEGQGPYYGYTF. The CDR3 DNA is TGCGCCAGCAGCCAAGAGGGTCAGGGGCCTTACTATGGCTACACCTTC.